These 5 T cell receptor beta chains were sequenced from one sample in a study of T cells in Graves' hyperthyroidism and ophthalmopathy. TCR beta CDR3 regions were amplified from RNA transcripts. HTBI primers were the set used in a first-round RT-PCR of the TCR CDR3. From the multiplex PCR reads, TCRdb called clonotypes with MiXCR, one entry per CDR3 protein. This sample carries 380,000 or so distinct CDR3 sequences, about 18% of them seen once, and the ten largest clones take approximately 4%. Sample: blood. Receptors were obtained from a young woman with Graves' hyperthyroidism.

This clonotype has a count of ten or more. The chain employs TRBV10-3 and TRBJ2-2; 9 bases map to TRBD2. The CDR3 consists of 16 residues. The V gene end was trimmed by 8 bases and the J gene end by 1 base; junction bases not matched to a gene: 8. CDR1 and CDR2 (germline): ENHRY, SYGVKD. Here the CDR3 DNA reads TGTGCCATCGGCCCAAGCGGGGGGCGGAACACCGGGGAGCTGTTTTTT. It is translated as CAIGPSGGRNTGELFF.

In this sample, this clonotype turned up many times. The chain carries TRBV30 and TRBJ2-7; TRBD2 might be the D (6 bases). V was trimmed by 7 bases and J by 0 bases, leaving 13 bases between them. This CDR3 region has 13 residues. CDR1 GTSNPN and CDR2 SVGIG come from the germline V gene (reference sequence). This CDR3 reads CALRDFSSYEQYF. In DNA form, the CDR3 reads TGTGCCTTAAGGGACTTTTCCTCCTACGAGCAGTACTTC.

V is TRBV19 and J is TRBJ1-5; TRBD1 matches at 9 bases. CDR1 is LNHDA, CDR2 SQIVND, per germline (reference sequence). This CDR3 region has 16 residues. J gave up 3 bases and V 5 bases, and 8 bases lay outside the gene matches. The CDR3 DNA follows: TGTGCCAGTAGTGCTACCGGGACAGGGTCCAATCAGCCCCAGCATTTT. Translated: CASSATGTGSNQPQHF.

Many counts were recorded for this clonotype. The chain employs TRBV5-6 and TRBJ1-2, with 8 bases that match TRBD1. V was clipped by 2 bases and J by 6 bases; unmatched bases: 6. CDR1 and CDR2 from the germline V gene are SGHDT and YYEEEE. This CDR3 contains 14 residues. The CDR3 reads CASSLGDRLDGYTF. CDR3 in DNA: TGTGCCAGCAGCTTAGGGGACAGGCTCGATGGCTACACCTTC.

This clonotype was observed a few times. The V call is TRBV30, the J call TRBJ1-5; possible D gene TRBD1, 5 bases. This CDR3 comprises 15 residues. CDR1 is GTSNPN, CDR2 SVGIG, per germline (reference sequence). Trimming took off 0 bases at V and 9 bases at J, with 18 bases between the two ends. CDR3: CAWSVQATAGGPQHF. DNA of the CDR3: TGTGCCTGGAGTGTACAGGCGACAGCCGGAGGGCCCCAGCATTTT.